These 4 T cell receptor beta chains came from one sample sequenced in a study of cytomegalovirus exposure and HLA in healthy donors. This PCR relied on a set of 60 Vbeta primers and 13 Jbeta primers. Here immunoSEQ multiplex PCR was the method, and the copy in TCRdb shows in-frame clones only, minus some. This table holds 180,000 or so clones, 75% to 80% found once. Sequencing used PBMCs. The source of these receptors is a man aged 45-65 years in good health and CMV-seropositive.

V is TRBV19 and J is TRBJ1-1; 7 nucleotides match TRBD1. The germline V gene encodes CDR1 LNHDA and CDR2 SQIVND (reference sequence). J gave up 7 bases and V 7 bases, and 18 bases lay outside the gene matches. The CDR3 has 16 residues. The CDR3 coding sequence is TGTGCCAGTAACCCGACAGGGACCCCTCTTGTTGGTGAAGCTTTCTTT. Its protein is CASNPTGTPLVGEAFF.

V is TRBV19 and J is TRBJ2-3, with a possible D match to TRBD1 (6 bases). The CDR3 runs to 16 residues. V lost 6 bases to trimming and J lost 4 bases, with 20 bases between them. Germline V CDR1 and CDR2: LNHDA, SQIVND (reference sequence). The CDR3 bases are TGTGCCAGTAGAACAGGACAGAAGGCCAAGCCAGATACGCAGTATTTT. Protein sequence: CASRTGQKAKPDTQYF. The full variable domain, its missing parts supplied by reference TRBV19 and TRBJ2-3, is DGGITQSPKYLFRKEGQNVTLSCEQNLNHDAMYWYRQDPGQGLRLIYYSQIVNDFQKGDIAEGYSVSREKKESFPLTVTSAQKNPTAFYLCASRTGQKAKPDTQYFGPGTRLTVL.

The chain combines TRBV5-1 with TRBJ2-1; 11 nucleotides line up with TRBD2. The CDR3 length is 18 residues. The germline V gene has CDR1 SGHRS and CDR2 YFSETQ. V dropped 1 base and J dropped 7; count of bases not matched to a gene: 13. Here the CDR3 reads CASSLFLAGGRGGNEQFF. The CDR3 region has the DNA TGCGCCAGCAGCTTGTTCCTAGCGGGGGGCCGGGGAGGGAATGAGCAGTTCTTC.

The V gene is TRBV7-2, the J gene TRBJ1-1; 7 nucleotides agree with TRBD1. V was clipped by 5 bases and J by 13 bases; unmatched bases: 10. Per germline, CDR1 SGHTA and CDR2 FQGNSA. This CDR3 is 12 amino acids long. CDR3 residues: CASSHNGQVGFF. The CDR3 coding sequence is TGTGCCAGCAGCCATAACGGACAGGTTGGTTTCTTT.